Below are 18 T cell receptor beta chains sequenced from a single sample in a study of cytomegalovirus exposure and HLA in healthy donors. TCRdb's table, derived via immunoSEQ multiplex PCR, lists solely in-frame clones and lacks some. The table shows under 150,000 clones, with around 90% occurring only once. The sequenced sample consisted of PBMCs. The receptors here all came from a man aged 18 to 30 in good health and CMV-seropositive.

The V gene is TRBV25-1, the J gene TRBJ1-2; tentatively, D is TRBD1 (6 bases). This CDR3 contains 16 residues. The germline V gene encodes CDR1 MGHDK and CDR2 SYGVNS. V gave up 0 bases and J gave up 4 bases, with 15 bases separating them. The CDR3 DNA sequence: TGTGCCAGCAGTGAATATGCGGCAGGGGAGAGCTATGGCTACACCTTC. It encodes CASSEYAAGESYGYTF.

The chain couples TRBV7-6 to TRBJ2-5; possibly TRBD1 for D (5 bases). The CDR3 runs to 17 residues. The germline V gene encodes CDR1 SGHVS and CDR2 FNYEAQ. Trimming pared 5 bases from V and 3 bases from J, leaving 22 bases between. CDR3 protein: CASSPRTSPGKEETQYF. The CDR3 DNA follows: TGTGCCAGCAGCCCCAGAACCTCGCCAGGGAAGGAAGAGACCCAGTACTTC.

This clone was seen a single time. This chain joins TRBV29-1 and TRBJ2-1; TRBD1 matches 7 bases. V lost 8 bases, J lost 7 bases, and 11 bases stayed unmatched. This CDR3 has 13 residues. Germline V gene lookup returns CDR1 SQVTM and CDR2 ANQGSEA. DNA of the CDR3: TGCAGCAGCAAGACCGGGACAGCGAATGAGCAGTTCTTC. Its translation: CSSKTGTANEQFF.

The chain is built from TRBV30 and TRBJ2-6; D possibly corresponds to TRBD2 (5 bases). The germline gives CDR1 GTSNPN, CDR2 SVGIG (reference sequence). The CDR3 consists of 15 residues. Trimming took off 4 bases at V and 0 bases at J, with 10 bases between the two ends. Here the CDR3 DNA reads TGTGCCTGGAATAATGACTACTCTGGGGCCAACGTCCTGACTTTC. This codes for CAWNNDYSGANVLTF.

This sequence joins TRBV4-2 and TRBJ1-5, with 10 nucleotides matching TRBD1. This CDR3 comprises 17 residues. Trimming removed 5 bases from V and 6 bases from J; junction bases left unmatched: 13. Germline V gene lookup returns CDR1 LGHNA and CDR2 YNFKEQ. For the CDR3, the DNA is TGTGCCAGCAGCGTCAGGACAACCGGGACAGGGGTTCAGCCCCAGCATTTT. Residues: CASSVRTTGTGVQPQHF.

The chain is built from TRBV7-6 and TRBJ2-1, with a weak D call TRBD1 (5 bases). This CDR3 region has 17 residues. The germline gives CDR1 SGHVS, CDR2 FNYEAQ. The V end lost 5 bases, the J end lost 5 bases, and 22 bases lay between the germline ends. The CDR3: CASSPLTRQGRNNEQFF. The CDR3 nucleotides read TGTGCCAGCAGCCCCCTAACGCGGCAGGGAAGGAACAATGAGCAGTTCTTC.

The gene calls are TRBV23-1 and TRBJ2-2, with 7 positions matching TRBD1. TRBV23-1 is noted as an ORF with a role that remains uncertain. The CDR3 has 17 residues. Trimming removed 5 bases from V and 3 bases from J; junction bases left unmatched: 12. The CDR3 loop reads CASSERQGMDYTGELFF. CDR3 bases: TGCGCCAGCAGTGAACGACAGGGTATGGATTACACCGGGGAGCTGTTTTTT.

The genes are TRBV25-1 and TRBJ2-3; unclear D gene. The CDR3 sequence is 12 residues long. Trimming took 5 bases from V and 7 from J, leaving 10 bases between them. The germline V gene has CDR1 MGHDK and CDR2 SYGVNS. The CDR3 spells CASSLAFHTQYF. CDR3 in DNA: TGTGCCAGCAGTCTGGCATTTCATACGCAGTATTTT.

The genes are TRBV7-5 and TRBJ1-2; the table's D call TRBD1 went unverified against the DNA. TRBV7-5 is assigned pseudogene status. This CDR3 region has 13 residues. The CDR3 bases are TGTGTCAGAAGCGAAGGACAGCCCTATGGCTACACCTTC. This sequence encodes CVRSEGQPYGYTF.

The chain joins TRBV7-9 to TRBJ1-2, with TRBD1 identical over 8 bases. V trimming: 4 bases; J trimming: 6 bases; junction bases outside the gene matches: 4. Germline loops: CDR1 SEHNR, CDR2 FQNEAQ (reference sequence). The CDR3 is made up of 13 amino acids. Here the CDR3 reads CASSSGGWDGYTF. The CDR3 DNA is TGTGCCAGCAGCTCAGGGGGCTGGGATGGCTACACCTTC.

CDR3 DNA sequence: TGTGCCAGCAGTAAGGGACAGACTAACACAGATACGCAGTATTTT. It yields the protein CASSKGQTNTDTQYF. The chain carries TRBV27 and TRBJ2-3, with 7 bases lining up with TRBD1. The CDR3 has 15 residues. Germline V gene sequence: CDR1 MNHEY, CDR2 SMNVEV (reference sequence). Trimming removed 5 bases from V and 2 bases from J; junction bases left unmatched: 7.

The rearrangement links TRBV6-5 to TRBJ1-2, with 8 positions matching TRBD1. The trim removed 0 bases at V and 1 base at J, leaving 4 bases unmatched. This CDR3 region has 16 residues. The germline gives CDR1 MNHEY, CDR2 SVGAGI. The CDR3 DNA sequence: TGTGCCAGCAGTTACTCGAAAGGACAGGGTAACTATGGCTACACCTTC. Translation gives CASSYSKGQGNYGYTF.

The chain links TRBV9 to TRBJ2-1, with 14 bases fitting TRBD2. Germline V CDR1 and CDR2: SGDLS, YYNGEE. The CDR3 totals 17 residues. The trim removed 5 bases at V and 7 bases at J, leaving 11 bases unmatched. The CDR3 region is CASSGTSGSNVGNEQFF. The CDR3 DNA follows: TGTGCCAGCAGTGGGACTAGCGGGAGCAACGTTGGGAATGAGCAGTTCTTC.

This clone was seen just once. The DNA for the CDR3 is TGTGCCAGCAGCTTTTTGGAGGGGGCGTTGGGGCAGTTCTTC. It codes for CASSFLEGALGQFF. The chain couples TRBV7-8 to TRBJ2-1, with a possible D match to TRBD1 (7 bases). The CDR3 covers 14 residues. Trimming pared 3 bases from V and 12 bases from J, leaving 18 bases between. Germline V gene sequence: CDR1 SGHVS, CDR2 FQNEAQ.

This clone was detected only once. V is TRBV29-1 and J is TRBJ1-2; D perhaps matches TRBD1 (5 bases). The CDR3 totals 12 residues. V lost 1 base and J lost 6, with 9 bases in between. Germline V gene lookup returns CDR1 SQVTM and CDR2 ANQGSEA. CDR3 in DNA: TGCAGCGTTGAAGGGGGGAGGGATGGCTACACCTTC. Protein product: CSVEGGRDGYTF.

Written as DNA, the CDR3 is TGTGCCAGCAGTGAATTCCATCCCGGGACAGTGAACACTGAAGCTTTCTTT. This encodes CASSEFHPGTVNTEAFF. The chain combines TRBV6-1 with TRBJ1-1, with 7 positions matching TRBD1. Losses at the gene ends were 2 bases for V and 0 bases for J; bases not matched to a gene: 9. CDR3 length: 17 residues. Looked up from germline, CDR1 is MNHNS and CDR2 is SASEGT.

This chain uses TRBV2 with TRBJ2-1, with D possibly matching TRBD2 (6 bases). The CDR3 loop spans 14 amino acids. CDR1 and CDR2 from the germline V gene are SNHLY and FYNNEI. Trimming took off 8 bases at V and 0 bases at J, with 11 bases between the two ends. The CDR3 reads CASSLASSYNEQFF. The CDR3, as DNA: TGTGCCAGCTCGCTAGCGAGCTCCTACAATGAGCAGTTCTTC.

The gene calls are TRBV2 and TRBJ1-2; possible D gene TRBD1, 5 bases. V shed 8 bases and J shed 9 bases, with 22 bases lying between them. This CDR3 comprises 14 residues. Germline V gene data show CDR1 as SNHLY and CDR2 as FYNNEI. CDR3 DNA sequence: TGTGCCAGCGGAAGTGGTAGGGGCGGTGTTCGCTACACCTTC. Protein product: CASGSGRGGVRYTF.